This T cell receptor (beta chain) was found in a study of blood T cell repertoires in COVID-19. The data were produced by immunoSEQ multiplex PCR, yet TCRdb's version contains in-frame clones alone and is incomplete. The repertoire holds tens of thousands of clones, with 85% to 90% as singletons. The TCR was taken from a man older than 75 with acute or convalescent COVID-19. The material sequenced was peripheral blood.

In DNA, the CDR3 is TGTGCCAGCGTACAGGGGAACTATGGCTACACCTTC. This sequence encodes CASVQGNYGYTF. The genes are TRBV2 and TRBJ1-2, with TRBD1 matching 7 bases. J lost 2 bases, V lost 8 bases, and 2 bases had no gene match. The CDR3 has 12 amino acids. Germline loops: CDR1 SNHLY, CDR2 FYNNEI.